These 6 T cell receptor beta chains were all obtained from the same sample, sequenced in a study of CD8 T cells in ankylosing spondylitis (dated by TCRdb to the late 2010s). Results and caveats for the whole study, not just this receptor: Blood from ankylosing spondylitis patients appeared to be characterized by a TCR beta motif composed of about 8 highly homologous amino acid variants.

The library was built by means of 5' RACE. TCRdb shows the sequencer as Illumina HiSeq 2500. The public reads were run again by TCRdb, first through fastp at Q25 and then through MiXCR, and only productive beta chains were kept. CDR3 protein sequences are deduplicated, and each keeps its most common genes and DNA. Across this sample there are about 420,000 distinct CDR3 sequences, with around 20% seen only once. Roughly a sixth of the sample is held by the ten biggest clonotypes. The antigens for these receptors are not known. The source material was blood, either unsorted or a sorted T cell fraction (not recorded which). The receptors come from a male donor with ankylosing spondylitis.

This clonotype was counted a few times. The rearrangement uses TRBV4-1 and TRBJ1-2; 7 bases fit TRBD1. The CDR3 spans 15 residues. J lost 3 bases, V lost 2 bases, and 6 bases had no gene match. The germline V gene encodes CDR1 MGHRA and CDR2 YSYEKL. CDR3 protein: CASSQRSRGYYGYTF. In DNA, the CDR3 is TGCGCCAGCAGCCAAAGGTCCAGGGGGTACTATGGCTACACCTTC.

This clonotype was observed a few times. The chain recombines TRBV29-1 with TRBJ2-5; D perhaps matches TRBD2 (6 bases). CDR1 and CDR2 from the germline V gene are SQVTM and ANQGSEA. This CDR3 contains 13 residues. Trimming took off 6 bases at V and 9 bases at J, with 20 bases between the two ends. The CDR3 here is CSVAGGTALAQYF. The CDR3 nucleotides read TGCAGCGTCGCCGGGGGAACCGCGTTGGCCCAGTACTTC.

This CDR3 reads CASSEAGLSYEQYF. The CDR3, as DNA: TGTGCCAGCAGCGAGGCAGGGTTGTCCTACGAGCAGTACTTC. The V call is TRBV9, the J call TRBJ2-7; D may be TRBD1 (5 bases). Germline CDR1 SGDLS, CDR2 YYNGEE. CDR3 length: 14 residues. The ends were cut back, 3 bases at V and 1 base at J, with 11 bases in the middle.

The chain employs TRBV19 and TRBJ2-7; possible D gene TRBD1, 6 bases. Germline values: CDR1 LNHDA, CDR2 SQIVND (reference sequence). Deletions cut 4 bases from V and 3 bases from J, with 22 bases between. This CDR3 is 17 amino acids long. The CDR3 is CASSNPDRTGQGYEQYF. The CDR3 nucleotides read TGTGCCAGTAGTAACCCCGACCGTACAGGGCAGGGCTACGAGCAGTACTTC.

V gene TRBV5-1 combines with J gene TRBJ2-2, with no clear D. Trimming took 2 bases from V and 3 from J, leaving 11 bases between them. Germline CDR1 and CDR2: SGHRS and YFSETQ. The CDR3 extends over 15 amino acids. The CDR3 spells CASSFDRFDTGELFF. Written as DNA, the CDR3 is TGCGCCAGCAGCTTCGATAGGTTCGACACCGGGGAGCTGTTTTTT.

This clonotype was recorded at least ten times. The chain employs TRBV6-1 and TRBJ2-2, with D perhaps TRBD1 (5 bases). Germline CDR1 reads MNHNS; CDR2 reads SASEGT. V gave up 3 bases and J gave up 5 bases, with 7 bases separating them. The CDR3 extends over 13 amino acids. CDR3 DNA: TGTGCCAGCAGTGACAGGGTGACCGGGGAGCTGTTTTTT. This encodes CASSDRVTGELFF.